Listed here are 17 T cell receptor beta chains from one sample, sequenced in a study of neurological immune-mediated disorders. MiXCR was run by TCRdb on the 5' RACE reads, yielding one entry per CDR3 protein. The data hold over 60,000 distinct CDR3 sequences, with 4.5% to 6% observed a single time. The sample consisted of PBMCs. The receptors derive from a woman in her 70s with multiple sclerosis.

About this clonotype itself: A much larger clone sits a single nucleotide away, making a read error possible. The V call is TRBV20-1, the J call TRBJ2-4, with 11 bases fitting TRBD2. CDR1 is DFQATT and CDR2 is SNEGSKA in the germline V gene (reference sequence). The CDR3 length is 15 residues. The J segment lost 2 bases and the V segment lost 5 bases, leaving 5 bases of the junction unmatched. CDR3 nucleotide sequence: TGCAGTGCTCAGGGACTAGCGGAAACCAAAAACATTCAGTACTTC. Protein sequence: CSAQGLAETKNIQYF.

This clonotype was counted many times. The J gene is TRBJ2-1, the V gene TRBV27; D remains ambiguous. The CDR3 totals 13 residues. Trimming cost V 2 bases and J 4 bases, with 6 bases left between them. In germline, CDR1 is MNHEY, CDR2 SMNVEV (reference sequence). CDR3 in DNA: TGTGCCAGCAGTTTAGAAGGTTACAATGAGCAGTTCTTC. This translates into CASSLEGYNEQFF.

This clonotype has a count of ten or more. The chain's CDR3 is CSATSPDRKNTEAFF. In DNA, the CDR3 is TGCAGTGCTACCTCTCCGGACAGGAAGAACACTGAAGCTTTCTTT. The V call is TRBV20-1, the J call TRBJ1-1; TRBD1 matches 7 bases. Germline CDR1 and CDR2: DFQATT and SNEGSKA (reference sequence). This CDR3 is 15 amino acids long. The trim removed 4 bases at V and 1 base at J, leaving 9 bases unmatched.

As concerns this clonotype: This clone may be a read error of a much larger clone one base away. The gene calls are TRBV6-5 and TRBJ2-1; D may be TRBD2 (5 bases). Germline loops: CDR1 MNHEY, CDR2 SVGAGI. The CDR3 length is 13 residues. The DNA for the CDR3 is TGTGCCAGCAGTTACTCAGAGGGCAATGAGAAGTTCTTC. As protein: CASSYSEGNEKFF.

The CDR3 DNA sequence: TGCAGCGTTGTGCGGGGACTAGCGGTCTCCTACAATGAGCAGTTCTTC. Its protein is CSVVRGLAVSYNEQFF. The chain uses TRBV29-1 and TRBJ2-1; 11 positions match TRBD2. CDR1 is SQVTM, CDR2 ANQGSEA, per germline. The CDR3 extends over 16 amino acids. V dropped 4 bases and J dropped 0; count of bases not matched to a gene: 5.

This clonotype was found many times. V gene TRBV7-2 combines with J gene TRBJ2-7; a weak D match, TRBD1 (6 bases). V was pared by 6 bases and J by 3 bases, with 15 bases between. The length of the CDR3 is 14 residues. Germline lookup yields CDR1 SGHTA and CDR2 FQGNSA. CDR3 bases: TGTGCCAGCAGTCTGGGGACAATGCGCTACGAGCAGTACTTC. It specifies CASSLGTMRYEQYF. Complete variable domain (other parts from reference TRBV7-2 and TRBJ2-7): GAGVSQSPSNKVTEKGKDVELRCDPISGHTALYWYRQSLGQGLEFLIYFQGNSAPDKSGLPSDRFSAERTGGSVSTLTIQRTQQEDSAVYLCASSLGTMRYEQYFGPGTRLTVT.

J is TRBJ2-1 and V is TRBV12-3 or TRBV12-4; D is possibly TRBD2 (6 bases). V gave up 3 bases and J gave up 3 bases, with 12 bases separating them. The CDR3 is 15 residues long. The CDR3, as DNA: TGTGCCAGCAGTTTGAACATCGGGAGCTACAATGAGCAGTTCTTC. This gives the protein CASSLNIGSYNEQFF.

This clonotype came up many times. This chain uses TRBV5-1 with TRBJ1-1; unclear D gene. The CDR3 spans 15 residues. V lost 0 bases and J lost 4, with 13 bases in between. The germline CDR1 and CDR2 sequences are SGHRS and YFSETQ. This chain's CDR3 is CASSLEGPVVTEAFF. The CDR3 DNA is TGCGCCAGCAGCTTGGAAGGGCCCGTCGTCACTGAAGCTTTCTTT.

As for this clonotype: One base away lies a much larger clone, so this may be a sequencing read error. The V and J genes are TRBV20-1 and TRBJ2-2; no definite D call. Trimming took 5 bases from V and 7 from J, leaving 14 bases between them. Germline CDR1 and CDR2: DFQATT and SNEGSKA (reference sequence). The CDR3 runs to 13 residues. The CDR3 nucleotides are TGCAGTGCTGGCCTCTCCTTTGGCGGGGAGCTGTTTTTT. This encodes CSAGLSFGGELFF.

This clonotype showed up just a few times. CDR3 DNA: TGTGCCAGCAGCCCGACCCGCGGGACGCAGTATTTT. Translated, it gives CASSPTRGTQYF. V gene TRBV7-2 combines with J gene TRBJ2-3, with D perhaps matching TRBD2 (5 bases). Germline V gene data show CDR1 as SGHTA and CDR2 as FQGNSA. This CDR3 comprises 12 residues. Between the trimmed V and J ends, which lost 5 bases and 9 bases, there was a span of 12 bases.

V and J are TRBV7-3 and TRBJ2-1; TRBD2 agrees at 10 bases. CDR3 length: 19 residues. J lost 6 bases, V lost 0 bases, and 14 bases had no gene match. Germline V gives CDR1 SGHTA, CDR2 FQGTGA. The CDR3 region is CASSLTGGSPGLAANEQFF. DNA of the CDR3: TGTGCCAGCAGCTTAACGGGAGGTTCCCCTGGACTAGCGGCCAATGAGCAGTTCTTC. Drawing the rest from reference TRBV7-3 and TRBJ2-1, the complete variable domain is GAGVSQTPSNKVTEKGKYVELRCDPISGHTALYWYRQSLGQGPEFLIYFQGTGAADDSGLPNDRFFAVRPEGSVSTLKIQRTERGDSAVYLCASSLTGGSPGLAANEQFFGPGTRLTVL.

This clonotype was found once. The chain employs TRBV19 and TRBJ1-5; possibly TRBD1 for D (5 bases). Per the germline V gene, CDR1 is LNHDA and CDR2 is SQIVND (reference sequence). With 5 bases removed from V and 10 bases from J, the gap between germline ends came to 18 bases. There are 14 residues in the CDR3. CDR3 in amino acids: CASSGKDTGQPQHF. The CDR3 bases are TGTGCCAGTAGTGGTAAGGACACGGGTCAACCCCAGCATTTT. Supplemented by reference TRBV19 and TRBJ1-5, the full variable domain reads DGGITQSPKYLFRKEGQNVTLSCEQNLNHDAMYWYRQDPGQGLRLIYYSQIVNDFQKGDIAEGYSVSREKKESFPLTVTSAQKNPTAFYLCASSGKDTGQPQHFGDGTRLSIL.

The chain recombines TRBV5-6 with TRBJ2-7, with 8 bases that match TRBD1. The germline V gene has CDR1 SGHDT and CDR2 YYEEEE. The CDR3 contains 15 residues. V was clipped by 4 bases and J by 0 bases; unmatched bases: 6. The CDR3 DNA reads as TGTGCCAGCAGCCGTCCGGGACAGGCCTCCTACGAGCAGTACTTC. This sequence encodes CASSRPGQASYEQYF.

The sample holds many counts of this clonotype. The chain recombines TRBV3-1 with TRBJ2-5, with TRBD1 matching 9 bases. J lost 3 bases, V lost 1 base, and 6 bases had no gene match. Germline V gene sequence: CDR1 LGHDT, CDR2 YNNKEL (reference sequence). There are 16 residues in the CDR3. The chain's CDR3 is CASSQGDRGSKETQYF. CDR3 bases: TGTGCCAGCAGCCAAGGAGACAGGGGGTCCAAAGAGACCCAGTACTTC.

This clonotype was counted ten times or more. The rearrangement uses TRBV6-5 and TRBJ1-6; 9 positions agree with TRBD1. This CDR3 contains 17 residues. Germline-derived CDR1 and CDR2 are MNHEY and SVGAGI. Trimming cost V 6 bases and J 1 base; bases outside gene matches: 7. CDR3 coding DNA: TGTGCCAGCAGCTACGGGACAGGGATATCCTATAATTCACCCCTCCACTTT. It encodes CASSYGTGISYNSPLHF.

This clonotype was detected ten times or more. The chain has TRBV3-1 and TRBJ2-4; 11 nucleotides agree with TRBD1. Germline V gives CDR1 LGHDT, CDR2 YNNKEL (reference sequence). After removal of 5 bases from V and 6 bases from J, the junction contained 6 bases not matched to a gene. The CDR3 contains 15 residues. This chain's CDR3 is CASSFSGTGGNIQYF. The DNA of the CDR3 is TGTGCCAGCAGCTTTTCCGGGACAGGGGGAAACATTCAGTACTTC.

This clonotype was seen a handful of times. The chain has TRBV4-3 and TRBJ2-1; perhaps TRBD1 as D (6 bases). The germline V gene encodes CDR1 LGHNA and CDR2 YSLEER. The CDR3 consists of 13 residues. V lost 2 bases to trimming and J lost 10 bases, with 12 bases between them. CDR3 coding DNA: TGCGCCAGCAGCCAAATAGGGGGTTGGGAGCAGTTCTTC. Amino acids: CASSQIGGWEQFF.